This TCR beta chain is from a study of blood T cell repertoires in COVID-19. Libraries were prepared by immunoSEQ multiplex PCR; TCRdb keeps only in-frame clonotypes and omits some of them. The sample yields 200,000 to 300,000 clones, roughly 82% seen once. Germline loops: CDR1 SGHNT, CDR2 YYREEE (reference sequence). The CDR3 consists of 12 residues. After removal of 2 bases from V and 11 bases from J, the junction contained 6 bases not matched to a gene. The clonotype was recovered from an elderly woman with COVID-19, enrolled during active disease. Sequenced input: peripheral blood. The chain has TRBV5-4 and TRBJ1-1, with 7 bases matching TRBD1. The CDR3 sequence is CASSFQQGFAFF. Here the CDR3 DNA reads TGTGCCAGCAGCTTTCAACAGGGGTTCGCTTTCTTT. Drawing the rest from reference TRBV5-4 and TRBJ1-1, the complete variable domain is ETGVTQSPTHLIKTRGQQVTLRCSSQSGHNTVSWYQQALGQGPQFIFQYYREEENGRGNFPPRFSGLQFPNYSSELNVNALELDDSALYLCASSFQQGFAFFGQGTRLTVV.